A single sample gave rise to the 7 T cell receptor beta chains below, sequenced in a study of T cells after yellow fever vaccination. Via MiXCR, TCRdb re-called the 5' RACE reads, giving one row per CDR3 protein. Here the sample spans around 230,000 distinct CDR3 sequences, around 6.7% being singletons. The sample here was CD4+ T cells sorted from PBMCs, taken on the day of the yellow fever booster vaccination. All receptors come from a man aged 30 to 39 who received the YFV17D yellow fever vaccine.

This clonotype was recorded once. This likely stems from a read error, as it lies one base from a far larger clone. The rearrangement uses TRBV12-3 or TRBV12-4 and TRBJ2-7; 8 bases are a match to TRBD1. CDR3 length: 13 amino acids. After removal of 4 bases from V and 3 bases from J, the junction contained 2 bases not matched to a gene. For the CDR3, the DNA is TGTGCCAGCAGTTCGGGACAGGTCTACGAGCAGTACTTC. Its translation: CASSSGQVYEQYF.

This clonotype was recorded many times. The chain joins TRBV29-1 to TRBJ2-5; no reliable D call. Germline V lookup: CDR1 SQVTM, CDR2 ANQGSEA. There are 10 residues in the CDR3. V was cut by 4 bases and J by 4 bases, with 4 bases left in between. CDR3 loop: CSVAGETQYF. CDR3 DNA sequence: TGCAGCGTTGCTGGAGAGACCCAGTACTTC. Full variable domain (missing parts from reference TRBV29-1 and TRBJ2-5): SAVISQKPSRDICQRGTSLTIQCQVDSQVTMMFWYRQQPGQSLTLIATANQGSEATYESGFVIDKFPISRPNLTFSTLTVSNMSPEDSSIYLCSVAGETQYFGPGTRLLVL.

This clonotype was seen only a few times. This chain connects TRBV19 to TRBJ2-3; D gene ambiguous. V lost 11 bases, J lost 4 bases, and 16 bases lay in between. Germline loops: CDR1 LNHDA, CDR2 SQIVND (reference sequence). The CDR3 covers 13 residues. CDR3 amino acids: CASRNKGPDTQYF. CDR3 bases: TGTGCCTCTAGGAACAAAGGCCCAGATACGCAGTATTTT.

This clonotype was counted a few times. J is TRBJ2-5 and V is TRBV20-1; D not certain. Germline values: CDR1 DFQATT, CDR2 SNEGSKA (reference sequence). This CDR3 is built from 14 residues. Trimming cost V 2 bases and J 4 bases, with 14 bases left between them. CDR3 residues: CSARFPGSRETQYF. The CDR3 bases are TGCAGTGCTAGATTCCCCGGCAGCAGAGAGACCCAGTACTTC.

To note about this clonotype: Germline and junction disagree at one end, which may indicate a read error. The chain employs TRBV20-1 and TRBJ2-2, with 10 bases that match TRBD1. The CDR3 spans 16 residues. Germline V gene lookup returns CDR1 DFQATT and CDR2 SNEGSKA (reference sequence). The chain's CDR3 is CSDRSPTGGLTGELFF. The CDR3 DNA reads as TGCAGTGATAGAAGCCCGACAGGGGGCTTGACCGGGGAGCTGTTTTTT.

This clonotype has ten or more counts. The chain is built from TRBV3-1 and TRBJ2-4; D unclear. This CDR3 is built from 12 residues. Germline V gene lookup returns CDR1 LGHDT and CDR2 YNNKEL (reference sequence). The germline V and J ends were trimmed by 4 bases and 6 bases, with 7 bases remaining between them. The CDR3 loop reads CASSPTRNIQYF. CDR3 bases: TGTGCCAGCAGCCCCACTCGAAACATTCAGTACTTC.

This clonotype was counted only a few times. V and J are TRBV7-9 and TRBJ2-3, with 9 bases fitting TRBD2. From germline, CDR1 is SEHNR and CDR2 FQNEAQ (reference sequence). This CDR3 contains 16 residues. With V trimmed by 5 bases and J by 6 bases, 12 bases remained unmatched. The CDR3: CASSPWTSVKTDTQYF. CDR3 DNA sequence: TGTGCCAGCAGCCCATGGACTAGCGTTAAGACTGATACGCAGTATTTT.